The next 18 T cell receptor beta chains were all read from a single sample in a study of CD8 T cells in Susac syndrome. After extraction with the RNeasy kit, about 0.45 to 1 ug of the RNA was reverse transcribed using random hexamers. One entry per CDR3 protein results from TCRdb running MiXCR on the immunoSEQ multiplex PCR reads. The sample has 95,000 to 150,000 distinct CDR3 sequences, approximately 96% seen once. The sample taken for sequencing was CD4+ T cells from PBMCs. The receptors originated from a human donor with Susac syndrome.

The gene calls are TRBV29-1 and TRBJ2-7; 13 bases line up with TRBD2. The CDR3 has 14 amino acids. V lost 4 bases and J lost 7; bases outside the gene matches: 7. Germline V gene lookup returns CDR1 SQVTM and CDR2 ANQGSEA. CDR3: CSVVKRLAGGEQYF. The CDR3 DNA reads as TGCAGCGTTGTTAAGCGACTAGCGGGAGGAGAGCAGTACTTC.

The genes are TRBV19 and TRBJ2-1, with 12 bases that match TRBD2. The CDR3 has 16 amino acids. Germline loops: CDR1 LNHDA, CDR2 SQIVND (reference sequence). V shed 6 bases, J shed 3 bases, and the junction held 6 bases outside the gene matches. The CDR3 sequence: CASRRTSGNFYNEQFF. CDR3 DNA sequence: TGTGCCAGTAGAAGGACTAGCGGGAATTTCTACAATGAGCAGTTCTTC.

This chain joins TRBV7-2 and TRBJ2-7; 9 bases are shared with TRBD1. CDR1 is SGHTA, CDR2 FQGNSA, per germline. V dropped 6 bases and J dropped 4; count of bases not matched to a gene: 7. The CDR3 runs to 14 residues. CDR3 nucleotides: TGTGCCAGCAGGAAAGACAGGGGGAATTACGAGCAGTACTTC. This codes for CASRKDRGNYEQYF.

The chain combines TRBV6-2 or TRBV6-3 with TRBJ1-5; D is uncertain. The germline CDR1 and CDR2 sequences are MNHEY and SVGEGT. This CDR3 is built from 13 residues. The germline V and J ends were trimmed by 8 bases and 2 bases, with 10 bases remaining between them. Written as DNA, the CDR3 is TGTGCCAGCGGGCTAAGCGGCAATCAGCCCCAGCATTTT. Amino acid sequence: CASGLSGNQPQHF.

This clonotype came up a few times. The rearrangement uses TRBV12-3 or TRBV12-4 and TRBJ1-1; 8 bases line up with TRBD1. The CDR3 extends over 13 amino acids. The ends lost 5 bases at V and 8 bases at J; junction bases unmatched: 7. DNA of the CDR3: TGTGCCAGCAGTGTCGGACAGGGTGCGGAAGCTTTCTTT. It translates to CASSVGQGAEAFF.

The sample holds one count of this clonotype. CDR3: CASSPTGGDTQYF. For the CDR3, the DNA is TGTGCCAGCAGCCCAACAGGGGGAGATACGCAGTATTTT. This chain links TRBV7-2 with TRBJ2-3, with TRBD1 matching over 8 bases. The CDR3 loop spans 13 amino acids. Looked up from germline, CDR1 is SGHTA and CDR2 is FQGNSA. V lost 5 bases to trimming and J lost 5 bases; unmatched junction nucleotides: 3.

This rearrangement joins TRBV6-5 to TRBJ1-2; TRBD1 aligns across 7 bases. Germline V gene sequence: CDR1 MNHEY, CDR2 SVGAGI. J lost 1 base, V lost 6 bases, and 5 bases had no gene match. The CDR3 length is 14 residues. The chain's CDR3 is CASRRDRFNYGYTF. For the CDR3, the DNA is TGTGCCAGCAGAAGGGACAGATTTAACTATGGCTACACCTTC.

The chain is built from TRBV25-1 and TRBJ2-6, with 9 bases lining up with TRBD1. The V segment lost 4 bases and the J segment 0 bases; nucleotides outside the gene matches: 10. CDR1 and CDR2 (germline): MGHDK, SYGVNS. The CDR3 is 19 residues long. CDR3 region: CASSVLPGTGPSGANVLTF. Written as DNA, the CDR3 is TGTGCCAGCAGTGTTCTGCCCGGGACAGGGCCCTCTGGGGCCAACGTCCTGACTTTC.

J is TRBJ1-5 and V is TRBV7-9, with D possibly being TRBD1 (6 bases). CDR1 is SEHNR and CDR2 is FQNEAQ in the germline V gene (reference sequence). The V end was cut by 1 base, the J end by 4 bases, with 11 bases between. CDR3 size: 15 residues. The CDR3 sequence: CASSLGQAENQPQHF. In DNA form, the CDR3 reads TGTGCCAGCAGCTTAGGACAGGCAGAGAATCAGCCCCAGCATTTT.

This chain joins TRBV28 and TRBJ1-4, with TRBD1 as a possible D gene (6 bases). The CDR3 covers 14 residues. V gave up 6 bases and J gave up 0 bases, with 8 bases separating them. Germline V gene data show CDR1 as MDHEN and CDR2 as SYDVKM. The CDR3 bases are TGTGCCAGCAGCAGGGGAGCAACTAATGAAAAACTGTTTTTT. Residues: CASSRGATNEKLFF.

The chain joins TRBV2 to TRBJ1-1; D not certain. V shed 3 bases and J shed 1 base, with 3 bases lying between them. The germline V gene has CDR1 SNHLY and CDR2 FYNNEI. CDR3 length equals 12 residues. The CDR3 is CASSEWNTEAFF. The CDR3 nucleotides are TGTGCCAGCAGTGAGTGGAACACTGAAGCTTTCTTT. Combining the CDR3 with reference TRBV2 and TRBJ1-1 gives the whole variable domain EPEVTQTPSHQVTQMGQEVILRCVPISNHLYFYWYRQILGQKVEFLVSFYNNEISEKSEIFDDQFSVERPDGSNFTLKIRSTKLEDSAMYFCASSEWNTEAFFGQGTRLTVV.

This rearrangement joins TRBV7-6 to TRBJ2-3; 8 bases are a match to TRBD2. Trimming removed 6 bases from V and 4 bases from J; junction bases left unmatched: 9. CDR1 is SGHVS, CDR2 FNYEAQ, per germline. This CDR3 spans 15 amino acids. CDR3 coding DNA: TGTGCCAGCAGTCCAACTAGCGGCTTACCAGATACGCAGTATTTT. Protein product: CASSPTSGLPDTQYF.

The V call is TRBV3-1, the J call TRBJ2-1, with D unclear. CDR3 size: 11 residues. Trimming left V 3 bases short and J 9 bases short, with 6 bases between. Germline V gene sequence: CDR1 LGHDT, CDR2 YNNKEL (reference sequence). In nucleotides, the CDR3 is TGTGCCAGCAGCCATAGTATTGAGCAGTTCTTC. Translating gives CASSHSIEQFF.

The count of this clonotype is one. V usage is TRBV6-1 and J usage is TRBJ2-1, with 14 bases that match TRBD2. The CDR3 spans 17 residues. CDR1 and CDR2 (germline): MNHNS, SASEGT. The trim removed 1 base at V and 6 bases at J, leaving 5 bases unmatched. Here the CDR3 reads CASSEGLAGGAGNEQFF. CDR3 coding DNA: TGTGCCAGCAGTGAAGGACTAGCGGGAGGGGCAGGCAATGAGCAGTTCTTC.

The chain carries TRBV9 and TRBJ1-3; D is uncertain. The CDR3 sequence is 14 residues long. V was cut by 4 bases and J by 0 bases, with 8 bases left in between. The germline gives CDR1 SGDLS, CDR2 YYNGEE. CDR3 protein: CASSSTGSGNTIYF. The CDR3 nucleotides are TGTGCCAGCAGCTCGACGGGCTCTGGAAACACCATATATTTT. The entire variable domain, with the rest obtained from reference TRBV9 and TRBJ1-3, is as follows: DSGVTQTPKHLITATGQRVTLRCSPRSGDLSVYWYQQSLDQGLQFLIQYYNGEERAKGNILERFSAQQFPDLHSELNLSSLELGDSALYFCASSSTGSGNTIYFGEGSWLTVV.

The rearrangement joins TRBV15 to TRBJ2-7; D unresolved. Trimming removed 0 bases from V and 7 bases from J, with 4 bases in between. This CDR3 has 11 residues. CDR1 LNHNV and CDR2 YYDKDF come from the germline V gene (reference sequence). CDR3 nucleotides: TGTGCCACCAGCAGAGATCTGGAGCAGTACTTC. Translation: CATSRDLEQYF.

The DNA for the CDR3 is TGTGCCAGCAGCTTGGGGACTAAGGTACATGAGCAGTTCTTC. It codes for CASSLGTKVHEQFF. The rearrangement uses TRBV11-1 and TRBJ2-1, with TRBD2 identical over 7 bases. The CDR3 spans 14 residues. With V trimmed by 3 bases and J by 8 bases, 7 bases remained unmatched. CDR1 and CDR2 from the germline V gene are SGHAT and FQDESV (reference sequence). Based on the CDR3 plus reference TRBV11-1 and TRBJ2-1, the full variable domain is EAEVAQSPRYKITEKSQAVAFWCDPISGHATLYWYRQILGQGPELLVQFQDESVVDDSQLPKDRFSAERLKGVDSTLKIQPAELGDSAMYLCASSLGTKVHEQFFGPGTRLTVL.

The rearrangement joins TRBV24-1 to TRBJ2-2; D perhaps matches TRBD2 (5 bases). The germline V gene encodes CDR1 KGHDR and CDR2 SFDVKD. Trimming pared 3 bases from V and 1 base from J, leaving 8 bases between. The CDR3 runs to 15 residues. CDR3 in DNA: TGTGCCACCAGTGATCCACGGGGGAACACCGGGGAGCTGTTTTTT. Protein sequence: CATSDPRGNTGELFF.